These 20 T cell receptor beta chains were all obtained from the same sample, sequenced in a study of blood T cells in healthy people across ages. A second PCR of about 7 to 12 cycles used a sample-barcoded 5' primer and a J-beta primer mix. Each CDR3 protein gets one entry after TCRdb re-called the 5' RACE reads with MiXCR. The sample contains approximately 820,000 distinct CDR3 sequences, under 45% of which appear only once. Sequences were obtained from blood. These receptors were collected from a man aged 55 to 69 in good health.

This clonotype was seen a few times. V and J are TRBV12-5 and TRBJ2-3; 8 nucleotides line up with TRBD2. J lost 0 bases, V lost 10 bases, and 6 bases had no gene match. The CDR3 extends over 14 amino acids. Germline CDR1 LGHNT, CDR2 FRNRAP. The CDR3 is CATSGGHSTDTQYF. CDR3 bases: TGTGCTACCTCGGGGGGGCACAGCACAGATACGCAGTATTTT.

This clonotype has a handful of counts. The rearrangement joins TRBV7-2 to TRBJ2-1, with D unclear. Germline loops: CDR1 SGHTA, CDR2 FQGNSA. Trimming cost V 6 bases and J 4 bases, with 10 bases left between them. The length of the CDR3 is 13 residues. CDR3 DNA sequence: TGTGCCAGCAGTAACCAAAGGTACAATGAGCAGTTCTTC. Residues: CASSNQRYNEQFF.

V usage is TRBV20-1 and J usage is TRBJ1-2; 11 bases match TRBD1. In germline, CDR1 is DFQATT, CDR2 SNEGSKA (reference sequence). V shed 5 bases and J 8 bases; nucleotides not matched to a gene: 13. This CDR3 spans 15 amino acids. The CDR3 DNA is TGCAGTGCTCGGGATCAGGACAGGGGGCTATGGGGCTACACCTTC. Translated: CSARDQDRGLWGYTF.

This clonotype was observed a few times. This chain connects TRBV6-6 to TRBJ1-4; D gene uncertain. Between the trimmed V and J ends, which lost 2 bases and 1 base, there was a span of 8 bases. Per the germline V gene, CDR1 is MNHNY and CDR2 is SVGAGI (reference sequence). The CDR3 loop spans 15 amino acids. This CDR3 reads CASSYVGRTNEKLFF. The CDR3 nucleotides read TGTGCCAGCAGTTACGTCGGTAGAACTAATGAAAAACTGTTTTTT.

Written as DNA, the CDR3 is TGCAGTGCTAGAGGGACAGCTACTTATAATTCACCCCTCCACTTT. Its protein is CSARGTATYNSPLHF. The chain is built from TRBV20-1 and TRBJ1-6, with D possibly being TRBD1 (6 bases). Trimming removed 1 base from V and 4 bases from J, with 11 bases in between. CDR3 size: 15 residues. Germline-derived CDR1 and CDR2 are DFQATT and SNEGSKA (reference sequence).

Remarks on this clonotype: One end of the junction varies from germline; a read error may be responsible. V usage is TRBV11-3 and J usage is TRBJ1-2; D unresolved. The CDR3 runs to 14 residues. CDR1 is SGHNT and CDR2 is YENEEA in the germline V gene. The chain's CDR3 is CAGSSGSLAHGYTF. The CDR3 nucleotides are TGTGCCGGCAGTTCGGGGTCCCTAGCCCATGGCTACACCTTC.

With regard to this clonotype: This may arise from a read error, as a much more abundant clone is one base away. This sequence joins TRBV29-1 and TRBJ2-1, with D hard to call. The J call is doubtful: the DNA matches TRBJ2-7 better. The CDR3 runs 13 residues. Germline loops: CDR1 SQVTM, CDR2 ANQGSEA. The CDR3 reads CNVSRVGSYEQYF. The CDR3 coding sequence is TGCAACGTATCCCGGGTTGGGTCCTACGAGCAGTACTTC.

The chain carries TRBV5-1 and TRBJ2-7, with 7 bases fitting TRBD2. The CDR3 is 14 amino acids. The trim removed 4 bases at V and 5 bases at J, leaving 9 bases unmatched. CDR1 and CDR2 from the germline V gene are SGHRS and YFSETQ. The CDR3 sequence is CASSVGGSSNEQYF. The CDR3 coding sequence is TGCGCCAGCAGCGTGGGGGGGAGTTCGAACGAGCAGTACTTC.

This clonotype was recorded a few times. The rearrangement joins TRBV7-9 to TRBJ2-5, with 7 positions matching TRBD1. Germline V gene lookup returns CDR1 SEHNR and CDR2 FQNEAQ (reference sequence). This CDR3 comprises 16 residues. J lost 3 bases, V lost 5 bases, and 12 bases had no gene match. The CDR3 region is CASSTTGAQGEETQYF. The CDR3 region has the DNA TGTGCCAGCAGCACTACAGGGGCCCAAGGGGAAGAGACCCAGTACTTC.

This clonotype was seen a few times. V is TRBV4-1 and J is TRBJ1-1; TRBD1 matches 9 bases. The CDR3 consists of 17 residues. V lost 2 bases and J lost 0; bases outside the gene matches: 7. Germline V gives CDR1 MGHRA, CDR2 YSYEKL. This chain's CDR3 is CASSQPIRDRVNTEAFF. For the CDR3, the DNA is TGCGCCAGCAGCCAACCAATCCGGGACAGGGTGAACACTGAAGCTTTCTTT.

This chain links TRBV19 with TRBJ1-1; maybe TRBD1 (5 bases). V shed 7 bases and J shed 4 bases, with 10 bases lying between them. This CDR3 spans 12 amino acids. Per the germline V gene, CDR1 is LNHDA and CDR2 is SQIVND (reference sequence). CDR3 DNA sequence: TGTGCCAGTACCCTTGGGGGCACTGAAGCTTTCTTT. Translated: CASTLGGTEAFF.

CDR3: CATSRRDGTYEQYF. The CDR3 DNA reads as TGTGCCACCAGCCGTCGGGACGGAACCTACGAGCAGTACTTC. J is TRBJ2-7 and V is TRBV15; TRBD1 or TRBD2 may be the D gene (5 bases each). Germline CDR1 reads LNHNV; CDR2 reads YYDKDF (reference sequence). The V and J ends lost 5 bases and 2 bases respectively, with 13 bases between them. The CDR3 length is 14 residues. Full variable domain (missing parts from reference TRBV15 and TRBJ2-7): DAMVIQNPRYQVTQFGKPVTLSCSQTLNHNVMYWYQQKSSQAPKLLFHYYDKDFNNEADTPDNFQSRRPNTSFCFLDIRSPGLGDTAMYLCATSRRDGTYEQYFGPGTRLTVT.

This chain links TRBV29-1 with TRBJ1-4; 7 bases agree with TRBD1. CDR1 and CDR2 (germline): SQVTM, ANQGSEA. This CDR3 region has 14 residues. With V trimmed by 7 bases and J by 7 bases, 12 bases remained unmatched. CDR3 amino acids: CSAAQGDRAEKLFF. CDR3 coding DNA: TGCAGCGCCGCTCAGGGGGATAGAGCTGAAAAACTGTTTTTT.

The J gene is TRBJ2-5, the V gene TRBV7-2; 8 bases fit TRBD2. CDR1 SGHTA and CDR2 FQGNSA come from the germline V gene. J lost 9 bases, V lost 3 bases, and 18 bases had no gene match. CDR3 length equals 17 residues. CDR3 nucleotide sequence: TGTGCCAGCAGCTTTGAGCGGGGGCTGAGGGAGTTAGGGGCCCAGTACTTC. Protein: CASSFERGLRELGAQYF.

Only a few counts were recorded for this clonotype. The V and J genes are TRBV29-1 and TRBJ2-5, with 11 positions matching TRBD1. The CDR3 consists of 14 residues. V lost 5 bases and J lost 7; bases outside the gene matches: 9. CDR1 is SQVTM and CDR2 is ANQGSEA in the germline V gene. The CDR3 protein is CSVSSGTGGGTQYF. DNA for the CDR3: TGCAGCGTTTCCTCCGGGACAGGGGGGGGGACCCAGTACTTC.

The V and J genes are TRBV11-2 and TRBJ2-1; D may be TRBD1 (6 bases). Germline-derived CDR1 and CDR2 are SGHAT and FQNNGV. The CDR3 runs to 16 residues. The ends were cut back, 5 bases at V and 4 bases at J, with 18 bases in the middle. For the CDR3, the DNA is TGTGCCAGCAGCCAACGGACAGACCCGGGGTACAATGAGCAGTTCTTC. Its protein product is CASSQRTDPGYNEQFF.

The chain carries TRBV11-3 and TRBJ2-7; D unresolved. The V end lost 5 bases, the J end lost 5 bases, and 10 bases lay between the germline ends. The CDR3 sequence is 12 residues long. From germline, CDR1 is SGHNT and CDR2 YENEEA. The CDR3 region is CASSHFNDEQYF. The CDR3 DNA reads TGTGCCAGCAGCCACTTTAATGACGAGCAGTACTTC.

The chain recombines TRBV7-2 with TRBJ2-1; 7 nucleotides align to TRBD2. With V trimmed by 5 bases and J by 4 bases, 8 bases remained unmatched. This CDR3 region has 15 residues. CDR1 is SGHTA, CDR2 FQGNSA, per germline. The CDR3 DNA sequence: TGTGCCAGCAGCCAACTCGCGGGGGTTTACAATGAGCAGTTCTTC. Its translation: CASSQLAGVYNEQFF.

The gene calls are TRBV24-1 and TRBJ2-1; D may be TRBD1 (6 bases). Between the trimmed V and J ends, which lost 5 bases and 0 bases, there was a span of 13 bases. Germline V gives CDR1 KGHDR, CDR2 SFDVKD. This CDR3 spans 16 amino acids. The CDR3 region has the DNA TGTGCCACCAGTGGAAATCGAGGGGGCTCCTACAATGAGCAGTTCTTC. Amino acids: CATSGNRGGSYNEQFF.

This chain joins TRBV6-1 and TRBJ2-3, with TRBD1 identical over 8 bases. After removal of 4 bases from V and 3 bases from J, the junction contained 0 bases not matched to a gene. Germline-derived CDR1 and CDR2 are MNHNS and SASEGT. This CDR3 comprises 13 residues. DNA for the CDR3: TGTGCCAGCAGTGGGGACAGGACAGATACGCAGTATTTT. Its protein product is CASSGDRTDTQYF.